The 22 T cell receptor beta chains below were found in one sample sequenced in a study of T cell clones after liver transplantation. TCRdb keeps only in-frame clones here, not all; method: immunoSEQ multiplex PCR. The sample shows just over 60,000 clones, around 75% of them seen only once. This specimen consisted of CD4+ T cells from blood, obtained before liver transplant. These TCRs come from a human donor who received a liver transplant.

The chain employs TRBV6-6 and TRBJ1-1, with TRBD1 as a possible D gene (5 bases). This CDR3 spans 13 amino acids. V lost 6 bases and J 1 base, leaving 9 bases between the germline ends. Germline lookup yields CDR1 MNHNY and CDR2 SVGAGI (reference sequence). The CDR3 protein is CASSKQENTEAFF. As DNA, the CDR3 is TGTGCCAGCAGCAAACAGGAGAACACTGAAGCTTTCTTT.

This clone was picked up many times. The chain couples TRBV11-3 to TRBJ2-2; D might be TRBD2 (6 bases). Germline CDR1 SGHNT, CDR2 YENEEA. This CDR3 contains 16 residues. V was clipped by 3 bases and J by 8 bases, with 19 bases between them. CDR3 amino acids: CASSFSSVAGGGELFF. The CDR3 region has the DNA TGTGCCAGCAGCTTCTCTTCAGTGGCCGGGGGAGGGGAGCTGTTTTTT.

The V call is TRBV5-1, the J call TRBJ2-7, with D maybe TRBD1 (6 bases). The germline V gene has CDR1 SGHRS and CDR2 YFSETQ. The CDR3 is 13 amino acids. V was cut by 5 bases and J by 4 bases, with 13 bases left in between. CDR3 DNA: TGCGCCAGCAGGGAGACAGGAACATACGAGCAGTACTTC. It yields the protein CASRETGTYEQYF. Variable domain in full (rest from reference TRBV5-1 and TRBJ2-7): KAGVTQTPRYLIKTRGQQVTLSCSPISGHRSVSWYQQTPGQGLQFLFEYFSETQRNKGNFPGRFSGRQFSNSRSEMNVSTLELGDSALYLCASRETGTYEQYFGPGTRLTVT.

This chain links TRBV18 with TRBJ1-6; D ambiguous. This CDR3 has 13 residues. Trimming removed 2 bases from V and 8 bases from J, with 7 bases in between. The V gene's germline CDR1 is KGHSH and CDR2 LQKENI. CDR3 sequence reads: CASSPGSDSPLHF. DNA for the CDR3: TGTGCCAGCTCACCAGGTAGCGATTCACCCCTCCACTTT. The full variable domain, in which reference TRBV18 and TRBJ1-6 provide the parts outside the CDR3, is NAGVMQNPRHLVRRRGQEARLRCSPMKGHSHVYWYRQLPEEGLKFMVYLQKENIIDESGMPKERFSAEFPKEGPSILRIQQVVRGDSAAYFCASSPGSDSPLHFGNGTRLTVT.

This chain joins TRBV9 and TRBJ2-2; 13 bases line up with TRBD2. Unmatched junction bases numbered 9, after V lost 4 bases and J lost 9 bases. The CDR3 contains 16 residues. CDR1 and CDR2 from the germline V gene are SGDLS and YYNGEE. The CDR3: CASSPRTSGGFWELFF. Here the CDR3 DNA reads TGTGCCAGCAGCCCCAGGACTAGCGGGGGTTTCTGGGAGCTGTTTTTT.

This chain connects TRBV19 to TRBJ1-5, with TRBD1 matching over 9 bases. The CDR3 sequence is 17 residues long. V dropped 1 base and J dropped 6; count of bases not matched to a gene: 10. The germline CDR1 and CDR2 sequences are LNHDA and SQIVND (reference sequence). CDR3 coding DNA: TGTGCCAGTAGTATAGCCTATACCACAGGGGGCGTTCAGCCCCAGCATTTT. Translating gives CASSIAYTTGGVQPQHF. Filled out from reference TRBV19 and TRBJ1-5, the complete variable domain reads DGGITQSPKYLFRKEGQNVTLSCEQNLNHDAMYWYRQDPGQGLRLIYYSQIVNDFQKGDIAEGYSVSREKKESFPLTVTSAQKNPTAFYLCASSIAYTTGGVQPQHFGDGTRLSIL.

The chain joins TRBV9 to TRBJ1-1; no clear D. V lost 0 bases and J 1 base, leaving 7 bases between the germline ends. Germline V gene data show CDR1 as SGDLS and CDR2 as YYNGEE. The CDR3 runs 14 residues. CDR3 region: CASSVVPGNTEAFF. The CDR3 region has the DNA TGTGCCAGCAGCGTAGTTCCGGGGAACACTGAAGCTTTCTTT.

The J gene is TRBJ1-4, the V gene TRBV6-1, with D possibly TRBD1 on 5 matching bases. The ends were cut back, 6 bases at V and 11 bases at J, with 19 bases in the middle. The CDR3 is 14 amino acids. Germline lookup yields CDR1 MNHNS and CDR2 SASEGT. CDR3 nucleotide sequence: TGTGCCAGCAGCTTGGATGTCCAGGGTTACAAACTGTTTTTT. This codes for CASSLDVQGYKLFF.

The V call is TRBV7-9, the J call TRBJ1-6, with 9 bases lining up with TRBD1. Germline V gene sequence: CDR1 SEHNR, CDR2 FQNEAQ (reference sequence). The V gene end was trimmed by 5 bases and the J gene end by 9 bases; junction bases not matched to a gene: 2. The CDR3 has 13 residues. The CDR3 DNA reads TGTGCCAGCAGCAACAGGGGGCTTTCACCCCTCCACTTT. It is translated as CASSNRGLSPLHF.

This clone was seen only a few times. As DNA, the CDR3 is TGTGCCAGCAGCGGGACAGCTTTCTACGAGCATAAGTACTTC. This codes for CASSGTAFYEHKYF. The chain is built from TRBV7-9 and TRBJ2-7, with 7 bases fitting TRBD1. The V and J ends lost 5 bases and 11 bases, in that order; junction bases with no gene match: 15. CDR1 SEHNR and CDR2 FQNEAQ come from the germline V gene (reference sequence). The CDR3 is 14 residues long.

The chain uses TRBV4-1 and TRBJ2-5; D may be TRBD1 (5 bases). Germline CDR1 MGHRA, CDR2 YSYEKL. Trimming stripped 0 bases from V and 11 bases from J, with 13 bases between. The CDR3 covers 13 residues. The CDR3 DNA follows: TGCGCCAGCAGCCAAGATTTGGGGCTGACTCAGTACTTC. Translation: CASSQDLGLTQYF.

The rearrangement links TRBV21-1 to TRBJ1-1; the table gives TRBD1 as D, unverified against the DNA. TRBV21-1 is recorded as a pseudogene. This CDR3 is built from 15 residues. CDR3 coding DNA: TGTGCCAGCAGCATGGGGCCCAGGGATCATAATGAAGCTTTCTTT. Protein product: CASSMGPRDHNEAFF.

This clone turned up a few times. Other nucleotide sequences in the sample specify the same CDR3. The V and J genes are TRBV2 and TRBJ1-5, with D perhaps TRBD1 (5 bases). Trimming cost V 4 bases and J 0 bases, with 10 bases left between them. The CDR3 has 15 residues. Germline values: CDR1 SNHLY, CDR2 FYNNEI. The CDR3 reads CASSVSRDSNQPQHF. The CDR3 region has the DNA TGTGCCAGCAGTGTAAGCAGGGATAGCAATCAGCCCCAGCATTTT.

This clone was detected only a few times. This chain connects TRBV10-3 to TRBJ2-7; unclear D gene. The CDR3 runs 11 residues. Trimming removed 10 bases at V and 4 bases at J, with 11 bases between. Per the germline V gene, CDR1 is ENHRY and CDR2 is SYGVKD. CDR3 in DNA: TGTGCCACCTCGAACTCATACGAGCAGTACTTC. As protein: CATSNSYEQYF.

V is TRBV6-1 and J is TRBJ2-7; TRBD2 matches at 11 bases. This CDR3 is built from 15 residues. The germline V gene encodes CDR1 MNHNS and CDR2 SASEGT. With 4 bases clipped from V and 7 bases from J, the junction kept 9 bases outside the gene matches. The CDR3 region is CASSAPSGGPGEQYF. The CDR3 DNA is TGTGCCAGCAGTGCCCCTAGCGGGGGGCCGGGAGAGCAGTACTTC.

This sequence joins TRBV2 and TRBJ1-3, with D possibly matching TRBD1 (6 bases). Germline loops: CDR1 SNHLY, CDR2 FYNNEI. The germline V and J ends were trimmed by 8 bases and 0 bases, with 17 bases remaining between them. This CDR3 has 16 residues. The CDR3, as DNA: TGTGCCAGCTTGGGACAAACAGGCCTCTCTGGAAACACCATATATTTT. It is translated as CASLGQTGLSGNTIYF.

This clone was counted a few times. The chain links TRBV14 to TRBJ2-3; maybe TRBD1 (6 bases). CDR3 length: 12 amino acids. CDR1 is SGHDN, CDR2 FVKESK, per germline. V was clipped by 4 bases and J by 11 bases, with 13 bases between them. The CDR3 sequence is CASSRTVTGQYF. In DNA form, the CDR3 reads TGTGCCAGCAGCCGGACAGTTACCGGGCAGTATTTT.

This clone was seen repeatedly, ten times or more. The rearrangement uses TRBV6-5 and TRBJ2-7; 11 bases are shared with TRBD1. After removal of 4 bases from V and 3 bases from J, the junction contained 2 bases not matched to a gene. The CDR3 extends over 14 amino acids. CDR1 MNHEY and CDR2 SVGAGI come from the germline V gene. CDR3 sequence (DNA): TGTGCCAGCAGTTCCGGGACAGGGGGCTACGAGCAGTACTTC. This translates into CASSSGTGGYEQYF.

The chain uses TRBV10-3 and TRBJ1-5, with D perhaps matching TRBD1 (5 bases). V gave up 0 bases and J gave up 2 bases, with 8 bases separating them. The CDR3 is 15 amino acids. Germline CDR1 reads ENHRY; CDR2 reads SYGVKD. DNA of the CDR3: TGTGCCATCAGTGAGTCGCGGGGGGGCAATCAGCCCCAGCATTTT. This sequence encodes CAISESRGGNQPQHF.

The DNA of the CDR3 is TGCGCCAGCAGCTTAGAGGGACAAAACACCGGGGAGCTGTTTTTT. Its translation is CASSLEGQNTGELFF. The chain uses TRBV5-1 and TRBJ2-2; D is possibly TRBD1 (6 bases). Trimming left V 2 bases short and J 2 bases short, with 10 bases between. The germline CDR1 and CDR2 sequences are SGHRS and YFSETQ. This CDR3 region has 15 residues.

This clone appeared a few times. The chain links TRBV6-6 to TRBJ1-1, with 9 bases lining up with TRBD1. The germline V gene has CDR1 MNHNY and CDR2 SVGAGI (reference sequence). V lost 2 bases, J lost 2 bases, and 6 bases stayed unmatched. The CDR3 has 16 amino acids. The CDR3 sequence: CASSYTGTGTNTEAFF. The CDR3 nucleotides are TGTGCCAGCAGTTACACGGGGACAGGGACTAACACTGAAGCTTTCTTT.

The chain couples TRBV5-6 to TRBJ2-1; 11 bases agree with TRBD1. The CDR3 runs to 15 residues. The J segment lost 9 bases and the V segment lost 0 bases, leaving 5 bases of the junction unmatched. The germline CDR1 and CDR2 sequences are SGHDT and YYEEEE. As DNA, the CDR3 is TGTGCCAGCAGCTTGGGTGGACAGGGGGCCAGTGAGCAGTTCTTC. It is translated as CASSLGGQGASEQFF.